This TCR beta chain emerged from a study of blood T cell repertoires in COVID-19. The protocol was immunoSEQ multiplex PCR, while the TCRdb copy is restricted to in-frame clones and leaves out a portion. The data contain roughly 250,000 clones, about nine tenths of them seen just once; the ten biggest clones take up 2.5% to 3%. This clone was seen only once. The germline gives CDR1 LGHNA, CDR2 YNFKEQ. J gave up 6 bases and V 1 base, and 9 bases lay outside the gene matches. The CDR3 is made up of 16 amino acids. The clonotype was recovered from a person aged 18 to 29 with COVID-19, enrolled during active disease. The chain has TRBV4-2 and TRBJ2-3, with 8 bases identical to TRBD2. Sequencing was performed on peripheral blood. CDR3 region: CASSQVEAGESDTQYF. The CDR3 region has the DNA TGTGCCAGCAGCCAAGTTGAAGCGGGAGAGAGCGATACGCAGTATTTT.